These 2 T cell receptor beta chains were sequenced from one sample in a study of neurological immune-mediated disorders. TCRdb itself ran the 5' RACE reads through MiXCR, one entry per CDR3 protein. This sample has roughly 100,000 distinct CDR3 sequences, with 10% to 11% found just once. Time point in this sample: longitudinal time-point 3. The sequenced sample was PBMCs. Source of these receptors: a female donor with HTLV-1-associated myelopathy (HAM/TSP).

This clonotype showed up many times. The chain has TRBV5-1 and TRBJ2-2, with D tentatively TRBD1 (5 bases). CDR1 SGHRS and CDR2 YFSETQ come from the germline V gene. The V end lost 2 bases, the J end lost 1 base, and 9 bases lay between the germline ends. This CDR3 has 15 amino acids. CDR3 DNA sequence: TGCGCCAGCAGCTTCGGCCAGGGGAACACCGGGGAGCTGTTTTTT. Protein: CASSFGQGNTGELFF.

This clonotype was detected many times. The rearrangement links TRBV6-1 to TRBJ1-6, with D uncertain. The germline V gene has CDR1 MNHNS and CDR2 SASEGT. The CDR3 consists of 15 residues. V dropped 3 bases and J dropped 0 bases, with 6 bases sitting between them. The CDR3, as DNA: TGTGCCAGCAGTGACAGGAGCTCCTATAATTCACCCCTCCACTTT. Protein: CASSDRSSYNSPLHF.